This record covers a single T cell receptor (beta chain). Its antigen is currently not known. Base qualities were left out, and no much larger clone turns up one base away. This sample is drawn from a study of blood T cell repertoires in COVID-19 (dated by TCRdb to between 2020 and 2021). General notes on the study: Collaborator samples came from the United States, Italy and Spain and covered acute and convalescent phases of COVID-19. Where available, HLA class I and class II types were obtained from metadata supplied by the sample provider rather than from assay-based typing. The sample metadata nearly always contained a de-identified subject ID, COVID-19 status, age in years and sex. A freely available public database, intended as a resource for researchers studying the immune response to SARS-CoV-2, is where the repertoires were released. Samples were obtained from the ongoing ImmuneRACE study (first 160 participants) and from 1,200 or so subjects provided by 6 global collaborators. Subjects who had been exposed to COVID-19, were actively infected with it, or had recovered from it provided the deeply sampled blood TCRbeta repertoires that made up the dataset. The material from the prospective study consisted of cDNA or gDNA derived from T cells, B-cell-depleted T cells, or PBMCs. Beyond this particular receptor, the publication reports: Clinical and demographic metadata were provided uncurated, with the amount varying by source and participant.

In Seattle, one collaborating source enrolled patients while the infection was active and tracked those patients longitudinally over the course of disease. Whole blood was collected in K2EDTA tubes by collaborating institutions according to the institutions' own protocols. Collaborator samples were shipped for TCRbeta analysis as frozen whole blood, isolated PBMCs, or DNA extracted from either sample type. The immunoSEQ Assay, a bias-controlled multiplex PCR, was used to amplify TCRbeta CDR3 regions from genomic DNA. Under the source paper's analysis protocol: The number of nucleated cells in each sample was estimated from the amplification of reference gene primers within the assay. To quantify the absolute abundance of each unique TCRbeta CDR3 rearrangement, sequence reads were collapsed and filtered. For each sample, productive Simpson clonality was calculated as the square root of Simpson's diversity index over productive rearrangements. The immuneACCESS repertoire file appears here via TCRdb, limited to in-frame rearrangements. These files lack a portion of the clones; in checked studies, under half of the deficit traces to unresolved V genes, and the cause of the others is not known. V and J calls and clone size follow that table, whereas D and trimming were derived from the DNA. Counted in this sample were about 230,000 clones; approximately 83% of them appeared once. 1.3% of the sample belongs to the ten largest clones.

Measured from the cysteine to the phenylalanine, the CDR3 is 14 residues long. The CDR3 DNA has 42 bases and is translated from base 1. CDR1 and CDR2 are read off the germline V gene as MNHEY and SVGAGI. Trimming accounts for 5 bases at V and 5 bases at J, while the number of junction bases matched to no gene is 8. This TCR came from a woman aged 25 to 39 with COVID-19, enrolled during active disease. Sequencing input: peripheral blood. The rearrangement combines TRBV6-5 with TRBJ2-7, with 8 central nucleotides matching TRBD1. The DNA is as follows: TGTGCCAGCAGTCCTCGGACAGGGATAAACGAGCAGTACTTC. Translated, this gives CASSPRTGINEQYF.